The rows below give T cell receptor beta chains drawn from one sample of a study of blood T cell repertoires in COVID-19. Here immunoSEQ multiplex PCR was the method, and the copy in TCRdb shows in-frame clones only, minus some. In the table there are fewer than 200,000 clones, over 70% of which are singletons. Sequencing was done on a sample of PBMCs or T cells enriched from blood (not recorded which). All receptors derive from a middle-aged woman with acute COVID-19. CDR3s include the opening cysteine and the closing phenylalanine or tryptophan. The order of the fields is J gene, clone size, V gene, D gene, CDR3 protein, CDR3 DNA. The D gene is left open where the match is weak. Clone size, where shown, is once, few, many, or a class for clones that have expanded.

j_call: TRBJ2-1; clone_size: -; v_call: TRBV30; d_call: -; cdr3_aa: CAWSPRRDEQFF; cdr3_nt: TGTGCCTGGAGTCCCCGGAGGGATGAGCAGTTCTTC
j_call: TRBJ1-2; clone_size: -; v_call: TRBV7-9; d_call: -; cdr3_aa: CASSPRGAGIGYTF; cdr3_nt: TGTGCCAGCAGCCCCCGCGGAGCAGGGATTGGCTACACCTTC
j_call: TRBJ2-1; clone_size: -; v_call: TRBV3-1/TRBV3-2; d_call: TRBD2; cdr3_aa: CASSQTGTSGNQFF; cdr3_nt: TGTGCCAGCAGCCAGACCGGGACTAGCGGGAACCAGTTCTTC
j_call: TRBJ1-2; clone_size: once; v_call: TRBV19; d_call: TRBD1; cdr3_aa: CASSPRTGVEYGYTF; cdr3_nt: TGTGCCAGTAGTCCCCGGACAGGGGTGGAATATGGCTACACCTTC
j_call: TRBJ1-6; clone_size: -; v_call: TRBV5-6; d_call: TRBD1; cdr3_aa: CASSTPGQVLVHF; cdr3_nt: TGTGCCAGCAGCACTCCGGGACAGGTTCTTGTCCACTTT
j_call: TRBJ1-5; clone_size: -; v_call: TRBV30; d_call: -; cdr3_aa: CAWSPRPGQPQHF; cdr3_nt: TGTGCCTGGAGCCCCCGCCCAGGTCAGCCCCAGCATTTT
j_call: TRBJ2-5; clone_size: once; v_call: TRBV7-8; d_call: TRBD2; cdr3_aa: CASSPLAGVGQETQYF; cdr3_nt: TGTGCCAGCAGCCCACTAGCGGGAGTGGGGCAAGAGACCCAGTACTTC
j_call: TRBJ2-6; clone_size: -; v_call: TRBV6-5; d_call: -; cdr3_aa: CASSHEESGANVLTF; cdr3_nt: TGTGCCAGCAGTCACGAGGAATCTGGGGCCAACGTCCTGACTTTC
j_call: TRBJ2-3; clone_size: -; v_call: TRBV5-4; d_call: -; cdr3_aa: CASSLPSGDTQYF; cdr3_nt: TGTGCCAGCAGCCTGCCATCAGGAGATACGCAGTATTTT
j_call: TRBJ1-2; clone_size: -; v_call: TRBV7-9; d_call: TRBD1; cdr3_aa: CASSPTGVYGYTF; cdr3_nt: TGTGCCAGCAGCCCGACAGGGGTCTATGGCTACACCTTC
j_call: TRBJ1-5; clone_size: -; v_call: TRBV19; d_call: -; cdr3_aa: CASTALLGNQPQHF; cdr3_nt: TGTGCCAGTACGGCCCTACTAGGCAATCAGCCCCAGCATTTT
j_call: TRBJ1-1; clone_size: -; v_call: TRBV15; d_call: -; cdr3_aa: CATSRSRGMNTEAFF; cdr3_nt: TGTGCCACCAGCAGATCCCGGGGGATGAACACTGAAGCTTTCTTT
j_call: TRBJ1-6; clone_size: once; v_call: TRBV6-1; d_call: TRBD1; cdr3_aa: CASSEWDRVSPLHF; cdr3_nt: TGTGCCAGCAGTGAATGGGACAGGGTTTCACCCCTCCACTTT
j_call: TRBJ2-7; clone_size: few; v_call: TRBV27; d_call: -; cdr3_aa: CASSRLYEQYF; cdr3_nt: TGTGCCAGCAGTCGTCTTTACGAGCAGTACTTC
j_call: TRBJ2-1; clone_size: -; v_call: TRBV6-4; d_call: -; cdr3_aa: CASSDGPRSNEQFF; cdr3_nt: TGTGCCAGCAGTGATGGGCCCCGAAGCAATGAGCAGTTCTTC
j_call: TRBJ2-1; clone_size: -; v_call: TRBV5-6; d_call: -; cdr3_aa: CASSLQGAGADYNEQFF; cdr3_nt: TGTGCCAGCAGCTTGCAGGGGGCGGGAGCGGACTACAATGAGCAGTTCTTC
j_call: TRBJ1-1; clone_size: -; v_call: TRBV11-3; d_call: TRBD1; cdr3_aa: CASSRDRSNTEAFF; cdr3_nt: TGTGCCAGCAGCCGGGACAGGTCGAACACTGAAGCTTTCTTT
j_call: TRBJ1-2; clone_size: -; v_call: TRBV18; d_call: TRBD1; cdr3_aa: CASSPARQGAGGYTF; cdr3_nt: TGTGCCAGCTCACCTGCTAGACAGGGGGCTGGAGGCTACACCTTC
j_call: TRBJ2-2; clone_size: -; v_call: TRBV20-1; d_call: TRBD2; cdr3_aa: CRESGLAGPF; cdr3_nt: TGCAGGGAATCGGGACTAGCGGGCCCCTTT
j_call: TRBJ2-2; clone_size: -; v_call: TRBV2; d_call: -; cdr3_aa: CASSEAASSTGELFF; cdr3_nt: TGTGCCAGCAGTGAAGCGGCTAGCTCCACCGGGGAGCTGTTTTTT
j_call: TRBJ1-2; clone_size: -; v_call: TRBV28; d_call: -; cdr3_aa: CASSPPQQTGYTF; cdr3_nt: TGTGCCAGCAGTCCCCCCCAACAAACCGGCTACACCTTC
j_call: TRBJ2-1; clone_size: -; v_call: TRBV11-2; d_call: TRBD2; cdr3_aa: CASSMTSGSPNEQFF; cdr3_nt: TGTGCCAGCAGCATGACTAGCGGATCCCCCAATGAGCAGTTCTTC
j_call: TRBJ2-5; clone_size: -; v_call: TRBV13; d_call: -; cdr3_aa: CASSYRTSLKETQYF; cdr3_nt: TGTGCCAGCAGCTACCGGACAAGTTTGAAGGAGACCCAGTACTTC
j_call: TRBJ2-7; clone_size: -; v_call: TRBV18; d_call: -; cdr3_aa: CASSPGSGATRQYF; cdr3_nt: TGTGCCAGCTCCCCGGGGTCGGGCGCTACGAGGCAGTACTTC
j_call: TRBJ1-2; clone_size: -; v_call: TRBV7-3; d_call: -; cdr3_aa: CASSLSRADYGYTF; cdr3_nt: TGTGCCAGCAGCTTAAGCCGTGCAGACTATGGCTACACCTTC
j_call: TRBJ1-6; clone_size: -; v_call: TRBV1; d_call: -; cdr3_aa: CTSSRRRSSYNSPLHF; cdr3_nt: TGCACCAGCAGCCGCCGACGGAGCTCCTATAATTCACCCCTCCACTTT
j_call: TRBJ1-2; clone_size: -; v_call: TRBV19; d_call: TRBD1; cdr3_aa: CASSIVADRDKDNYGYTF; cdr3_nt: TGTGCCAGTAGTATAGTGGCGGACAGGGACAAAGATAACTATGGCTACACCTTC
j_call: TRBJ1-2; clone_size: -; v_call: TRBV5-5; d_call: TRBD1; cdr3_aa: CASSFPTGNGYTF; cdr3_nt: TGTGCCAGCAGCTTTCCGACAGGGAATGGCTACACCTTC
j_call: TRBJ2-5; clone_size: -; v_call: TRBV5-1; d_call: TRBD2; cdr3_aa: CASSFGLAGGLETQYF; cdr3_nt: TGCGCCAGCAGCTTCGGTTTAGCGGGAGGGTTAGAGACCCAGTACTTC
j_call: TRBJ2-7; clone_size: -; v_call: TRBV11-2; d_call: -; cdr3_aa: CASSLAGGDSYEQYF; cdr3_nt: TGTGCCAGCAGCTTAGCCGGGGGAGATTCCTACGAGCAGTACTTC
j_call: TRBJ2-5; clone_size: -; v_call: TRBV18; d_call: -; cdr3_aa: CASSLLSTREETQYF; cdr3_nt: TGTGCCAGCTCACTACTCTCTACTAGGGAAGAGACCCAGTACTTC
j_call: TRBJ2-5; clone_size: -; v_call: TRBV5-4; d_call: -; cdr3_aa: CASSTGHEQETQYF; cdr3_nt: TGTGCCAGCAGCACCGGACACGAACAAGAGACCCAGTACTTC
j_call: TRBJ1-2; clone_size: -; v_call: TRBV19; d_call: TRBD1; cdr3_aa: CASSILDRGLQGYTF; cdr3_nt: TGTGCCAGTAGTATTCTGGACAGGGGGCTTCAAGGCTACACCTTC
j_call: TRBJ1-2; clone_size: -; v_call: TRBV13; d_call: -; cdr3_aa: CASSSRGGSYGYTF; cdr3_nt: TGTGCCAGCAGCTCCCGGGGGGGGAGCTATGGCTACACCTTC
j_call: TRBJ2-6; clone_size: -; v_call: TRBV7-6; d_call: TRBD1; cdr3_aa: CASSPILTGTGLVGANVLTF; cdr3_nt: TGTGCCAGCAGCCCGATATTAACCGGGACAGGGCTTGTGGGGGCCAACGTCCTGACTTTC
j_call: TRBJ1-1; clone_size: few; v_call: TRBV5-1; d_call: TRBD1; cdr3_aa: CASSVSGGLAEAFF; cdr3_nt: TGCGCCAGCAGCGTGTCAGGGGGCTTGGCTGAAGCTTTCTTT
j_call: TRBJ2-2; clone_size: -; v_call: TRBV19; d_call: -; cdr3_aa: CASSIISGTAGELFF; cdr3_nt: TGTGCCAGTAGTATTATTAGCGGGACAGCCGGGGAGCTGTTTTTT
j_call: TRBJ2-3; clone_size: -; v_call: TRBV9; d_call: TRBD2; cdr3_aa: CASSVAIAGAVTDTQYF; cdr3_nt: TGTGCCAGCAGCGTAGCTATAGCGGGAGCCGTGACAGATACGCAGTATTTT
j_call: TRBJ2-1; clone_size: -; v_call: TRBV4-1; d_call: TRBD2; cdr3_aa: CASSQGTSGGDEQFF; cdr3_nt: TGCGCCAGCAGCCAAGGGACTAGCGGGGGGGATGAGCAGTTCTTC
j_call: TRBJ2-3; clone_size: once; v_call: TRBV7-6; d_call: TRBD2; cdr3_aa: CASSFGESGLEIDTQYF; cdr3_nt: TGTGCCAGCAGCTTCGGAGAATCGGGACTAGAAATAGATACGCAGTATTTT
j_call: TRBJ1-2; clone_size: -; v_call: TRBV1; d_call: -; cdr3_aa: CTSSQDGGQGAIGYTF; cdr3_nt: TGCACCAGCAGCCAAGATGGTGGACAGGGGGCGATTGGCTACACCTTC
j_call: TRBJ2-1; clone_size: few; v_call: TRBV5-1; d_call: -; cdr3_aa: CASSPVLGLDNEQFF; cdr3_nt: TGCGCCAGCAGCCCCGTCTTGGGGCTGGACAATGAGCAGTTCTTC
j_call: TRBJ2-2; clone_size: -; v_call: TRBV10-3; d_call: -; cdr3_aa: CAIGGGGQLNTGELFF; cdr3_nt: TGTGCCATCGGGGGAGGCGGCCAGCTGAACACCGGGGAGCTGTTTTTT
j_call: TRBJ2-7; clone_size: few; v_call: TRBV18; d_call: -; cdr3_aa: CASSPPGGSPSEQYF; cdr3_nt: TGTGCCAGCTCACCACCAGGCGGATCTCCCTCCGAGCAGTACTTC
j_call: TRBJ1-2; clone_size: -; v_call: TRBV7-9; d_call: -; cdr3_aa: CASVNERQPYGYTF; cdr3_nt: TGTGCCAGCGTAAACGAAAGACAACCCTATGGCTACACCTTC
j_call: TRBJ1-1; clone_size: -; v_call: TRBV29-1; d_call: -; cdr3_aa: CSVVEGAMSTEAFF; cdr3_nt: TGCAGCGTTGTAGAGGGCGCGATGAGCACTGAAGCTTTCTTT
j_call: TRBJ2-2; clone_size: -; v_call: TRBV28; d_call: TRBD2; cdr3_aa: CASSFLAGGDTGELFF; cdr3_nt: TGTGCCAGCAGTTTTCTAGCGGGAGGAGATACCGGGGAGCTGTTTTTT
j_call: TRBJ2-2; clone_size: -; v_call: TRBV19; d_call: -; cdr3_aa: CASKDSPNTGELFF; cdr3_nt: TGTGCCAGTAAAGACAGTCCGAACACCGGGGAGCTGTTTTTT
j_call: TRBJ2-1; clone_size: -; v_call: TRBV7-3; d_call: TRBD2; cdr3_aa: CASSLSGREGTYNEQFF; cdr3_nt: TGTGCCAGCAGCTTGAGCGGGAGGGAGGGTACATACAATGAGCAGTTCTTC
j_call: TRBJ1-5; clone_size: -; v_call: TRBV19; d_call: TRBD1; cdr3_aa: CASDRVGNQPQHF; cdr3_nt: TGTGCCAGCGACAGGGTGGGCAATCAGCCCCAGCATTTT
j_call: TRBJ1-2; clone_size: -; v_call: TRBV4-1; d_call: TRBD1; cdr3_aa: CASSQSPGQGFFYGYTF; cdr3_nt: TGCGCCAGCAGCCAGTCTCCGGGACAGGGTTTTTTCTATGGCTACACCTTC
j_call: TRBJ1-2; clone_size: -; v_call: TRBV20-1; d_call: -; cdr3_aa: CSARDQTDYTF; cdr3_nt: TGCAGTGCTAGAGACCAGACAGACTACACCTTC
j_call: TRBJ1-3; clone_size: few; v_call: TRBV19; d_call: -; cdr3_aa: CASSSHRVSEGNTIYF; cdr3_nt: TGTGCCAGTAGTAGTCACAGGGTGTCGGAAGGAAACACCATATATTTT
j_call: TRBJ2-2; clone_size: -; v_call: TRBV5-1; d_call: -; cdr3_aa: CASSLDGGARGNTGELFF; cdr3_nt: TGCGCCAGCAGCTTGGATGGGGGGGCCAGAGGGAACACCGGGGAGCTGTTTTTT
j_call: TRBJ2-7; clone_size: -; v_call: TRBV27; d_call: TRBD2; cdr3_aa: CASSSGGTYEQYF; cdr3_nt: TGTGCCAGCAGTTCCGGGGGGACCTACGAGCAGTACTTC